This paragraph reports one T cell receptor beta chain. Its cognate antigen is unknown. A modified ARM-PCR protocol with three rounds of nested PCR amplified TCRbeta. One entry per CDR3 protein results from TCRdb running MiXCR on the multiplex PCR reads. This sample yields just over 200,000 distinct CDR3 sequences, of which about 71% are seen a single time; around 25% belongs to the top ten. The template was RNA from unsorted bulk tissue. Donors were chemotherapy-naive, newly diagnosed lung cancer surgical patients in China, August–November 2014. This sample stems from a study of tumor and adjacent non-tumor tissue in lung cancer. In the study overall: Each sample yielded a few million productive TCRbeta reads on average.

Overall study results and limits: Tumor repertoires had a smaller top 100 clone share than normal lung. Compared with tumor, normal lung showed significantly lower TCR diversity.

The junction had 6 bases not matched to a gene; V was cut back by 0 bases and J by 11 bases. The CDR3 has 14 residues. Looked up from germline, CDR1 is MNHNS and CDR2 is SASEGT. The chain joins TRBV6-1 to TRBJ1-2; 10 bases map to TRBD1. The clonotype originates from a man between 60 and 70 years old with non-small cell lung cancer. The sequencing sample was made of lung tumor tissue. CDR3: CASSEAGQGMGYTF. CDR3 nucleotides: TGTGCCAGCAGTGAAGCGGGACAGGGGATGGGGTACACCTTC.